One and the same sample provided the 27 T cell receptor beta chains below, sequenced in a study of blood T cells in healthy people across ages. A second PCR, run for about 7 to 12 cycles, used a sample-barcoded 5' primer plus a J-beta primer mix. MiXCR, applied by TCRdb to the 5' RACE reads, yields one record per CDR3 protein. The sample carries fewer than 800,000 distinct CDR3 sequences, approximately 49% recorded once. Specimen: blood. The receptors originated from a woman aged 60 to 75 in good health.

The chain carries TRBV5-1 and TRBJ2-4, with TRBD2 matching over 13 bases. V lost 4 bases to trimming and J lost 3 bases; unmatched junction nucleotides: 7. The CDR3 is 17 residues long. The germline V gene encodes CDR1 SGHRS and CDR2 YFSETQ. CDR3 loop: CASSPRLAGGHKNIQYF. The CDR3 DNA reads as TGCGCCAGCAGCCCCAGACTAGCGGGAGGCCACAAAAACATTCAGTACTTC.

Note on this clonotype: Germline is not matched at one junction end, which may reflect a read error. The chain uses TRBV10-3 and TRBJ1-2; the match to TRBD1 covers 9 bases. The CDR3 extends over 15 amino acids. In germline, CDR1 is ENHRY, CDR2 SYGVKD. This CDR3 is CTISDTTGGSKGYTF. DNA for the CDR3: TGTACCATCAGTGATACGACAGGGGGGTCGAAGGGCTACACCTTC.

This chain connects TRBV29-1 to TRBJ2-7, with a tentative D call TRBD1 (5 bases). Trimming shortened V by 3 bases and J by 7 bases, and 19 bases separated the two germline ends. CDR1 is SQVTM and CDR2 is ANQGSEA in the germline V gene. The CDR3 spans 14 residues. CDR3: CSVEIRAQGNEQYF. DNA for the CDR3: TGCAGCGTTGAGATCAGGGCTCAGGGCAATGAGCAGTACTTC.

The chain is built from TRBV28 and TRBJ2-7, with a weak D call TRBD2 (5 bases). This CDR3 has 14 amino acids. Germline CDR1 is MDHEN and CDR2 is SYDVKM. Trimming took 5 bases from V and 9 from J, leaving 20 bases between them. In DNA form, the CDR3 reads TGTGCCAGCAGTATTACTACGCCTAGGAGCGGGCAGTACTTC. It encodes CASSITTPRSGQYF.

This chain uses TRBV24-1 with TRBJ2-3, with TRBD2 identical over 13 bases. CDR1 is KGHDR, CDR2 SFDVKD, per germline. V trimming: 5 bases; J trimming: 2 bases; junction bases outside the gene matches: 3. The CDR3 sequence is 16 residues long. This CDR3 is CATSGGLAGATDTQYF. The CDR3 coding sequence is TGTGCCACCAGTGGCGGACTAGCGGGGGCCACAGATACGCAGTATTTT.

The V and J genes are TRBV20-1 and TRBJ2-7; a weak D match, TRBD1 (5 bases). This CDR3 spans 14 amino acids. Trimming pared 3 bases from V and 2 bases from J, leaving 14 bases between. Looked up from germline, CDR1 is DFQATT and CDR2 is SNEGSKA (reference sequence). CDR3 nucleotides: TGCAGTGCTAGTACCCCCGAGACAGCCTACGAGCAGTACTTC. This sequence encodes CSASTPETAYEQYF.

This clonotype was seen just once. This chain links TRBV7-2 with TRBJ2-7; 8 bases are a match to TRBD2. The CDR3 has 14 residues. Germline loops: CDR1 SGHTA, CDR2 FQGNSA. Trimming removed 5 bases from V and 3 bases from J; junction bases left unmatched: 6. CDR3 protein: CASSVSSGSYEQYF. In DNA, the CDR3 is TGTGCCAGCAGCGTTTCCAGCGGGAGCTACGAGCAGTACTTC. The variable domain in full, completed from reference TRBV7-2 and TRBJ2-7, reads GAGVSQSPSNKVTEKGKDVELRCDPISGHTALYWYRQSLGQGLEFLIYFQGNSAPDKSGLPSDRFSAERTGGSVSTLTIQRTQQEDSAVYLCASSVSSGSYEQYFGPGTRLTVT.

This clonotype has a handful of counts. The rearrangement joins TRBV27 to TRBJ2-5, with 7 bases that match TRBD1. The V segment lost 6 bases and the J segment 4 bases; nucleotides outside the gene matches: 11. Germline CDR1 reads MNHEY; CDR2 reads SMNVEV (reference sequence). The CDR3 is 15 residues long. This CDR3 is CASRDRKGSLETQYF. For the CDR3, the DNA is TGTGCCAGCAGGGACAGGAAGGGTTCGTTAGAGACCCAGTACTTC.

This sequence joins TRBV2 and TRBJ2-1; D may be TRBD1 (6 bases). Trimming left V 6 bases short and J 7 bases short, with 16 bases between. The V gene's germline CDR1 is SNHLY and CDR2 FYNNEI. The CDR3 loop spans 14 amino acids. CDR3 bases: TGTGCCAGCAGGGACAGCCAATATACAAATGAGCAGTTCTTC. This codes for CASRDSQYTNEQFF.

This sequence joins TRBV5-1 and TRBJ1-1; maybe TRBD1 (5 bases). V shed 3 bases and J shed 1 base, with 13 bases lying between them. CDR3 length: 15 amino acids. In germline, CDR1 is SGHRS, CDR2 YFSETQ. The CDR3 loop is CASSSWWGANTEAFF. CDR3 nucleotide sequence: TGCGCCAGCAGCTCGTGGTGGGGCGCGAACACTGAAGCTTTCTTT.

The V call is TRBV5-5, the J call TRBJ1-1; 7 bases align to TRBD1. V was clipped by 2 bases and J by 3 bases; unmatched bases: 13. The CDR3 loop spans 17 amino acids. Germline values: CDR1 SGHKS, CDR2 YYEKEE (reference sequence). The CDR3 sequence: CASSFSPGQQAHTEAFF. CDR3 coding DNA: TGTGCCAGCAGCTTTTCACCGGGACAGCAGGCCCACACTGAAGCTTTCTTT.

The chain carries TRBV7-2 and TRBJ1-1; 10 bases agree with TRBD1. The trim removed 0 bases at V and 3 bases at J, leaving 10 bases unmatched. In germline, CDR1 is SGHTA, CDR2 FQGNSA. The CDR3 totals 18 residues. Here the CDR3 DNA reads TGTGCCAGCAGCTTAGCCCCGGGACAGGGGCCTCGGTACACTGAAGCTTTCTTT. This codes for CASSLAPGQGPRYTEAFF. Variable domain in full (rest from reference TRBV7-2 and TRBJ1-1): GAGVSQSPSNKVTEKGKDVELRCDPISGHTALYWYRQSLGQGLEFLIYFQGNSAPDKSGLPSDRFSAERTGGSVSTLTIQRTQQEDSAVYLCASSLAPGQGPRYTEAFFGQGTRLTVV.

The chain carries TRBV7-8 and TRBJ2-7; 8 bases are shared with TRBD2. The germline V gene has CDR1 SGHVS and CDR2 FQNEAQ. The trim removed 1 base at V and 7 bases at J, leaving 12 bases unmatched. The CDR3 runs 16 residues. The DNA for the CDR3 is TGTGCCAGCAGCTTAGTCCCGGGAGGGCCCTACAATGAGCAGTACTTC. Translating it yields CASSLVPGGPYNEQYF.

The chain recombines TRBV29-1 with TRBJ1-2; possible D gene TRBD1, 5 bases. The CDR3 contains 13 residues. The V gene lost 3 bases and the J gene lost 4 bases, with 12 bases spanning the gap. The germline CDR1 and CDR2 sequences are SQVTM and ANQGSEA. Here the CDR3 reads CSVDRGFGYGYTF. As DNA, the CDR3 is TGCAGCGTTGATAGGGGATTCGGCTATGGCTACACCTTC.

This clonotype was detected only a few times. The chain recombines TRBV7-2 with TRBJ2-3; TRBD2 aligns across 11 bases. CDR3 length equals 16 residues. Unmatched junction bases numbered 5, after V lost 5 bases and J lost 1 base. Germline values: CDR1 SGHTA, CDR2 FQGNSA. Written as DNA, the CDR3 is TGTGCCAGCAGCCGGGGGGGACTAGCGGGCACAGATACGCAGTATTTT. This gives the protein CASSRGGLAGTDTQYF.

This clonotype was detected only a few times. The chain is built from TRBV6-7 and TRBJ2-7; D might be TRBD1 (6 bases). TRBV6-7 carries the ORF label, with uncertain function. This CDR3 has 15 amino acids. Trimming took off 8 bases at V and 4 bases at J, with 21 bases between the two ends. Here the CDR3 reads CASEPRRTDEYEQYF. The CDR3, as DNA: TGTGCCAGCGAACCACGTCGGACAGACGAATACGAGCAGTACTTC.

The CDR3 DNA sequence: TGTGCCAGCAGTTTAACAGGGGGCAGAGTCAATGAGCAGTTCTTC. It translates to CASSLTGGRVNEQFF. The gene calls are TRBV6-5 and TRBJ2-1; TRBD1 agrees at 9 bases. This CDR3 spans 15 amino acids. V trimming: 4 bases; J trimming: 6 bases; junction bases outside the gene matches: 7. Germline V gene lookup returns CDR1 MNHEY and CDR2 SVGAGI.

V usage is TRBV29-1 and J usage is TRBJ2-3; D is uncertain. V was pared by 5 bases and J by 4 bases, with 13 bases between. CDR1 and CDR2 (germline): SQVTM, ANQGSEA. This CDR3 is built from 13 residues. The CDR3 coding sequence is TGCAGCGTTAACCAGAAGGGTCCAGATACGCAGTATTTT. Translating it yields CSVNQKGPDTQYF.

The chain employs TRBV7-2 and TRBJ2-3, with D perhaps being TRBD1 or TRBD2 (5 bases each). Per the germline V gene, CDR1 is SGHTA and CDR2 is FQGNSA. The CDR3 spans 17 residues. The germline V and J ends were trimmed by 5 bases and 0 bases, with 18 bases remaining between them. The CDR3 nucleotides read TGTGCCAGCAGCCGGGGCGGCGGCACGCGAAGCACAGATACGCAGTATTTT. This codes for CASSRGGGTRSTDTQYF.

This clonotype was observed many times. This chain's CDR3 is CSVLNTEAFF. The DNA of the CDR3 is TGCAGCGTTCTGAACACTGAAGCTTTCTTT. The chain recombines TRBV29-1 with TRBJ1-1; D is unclear. Germline values: CDR1 SQVTM, CDR2 ANQGSEA. The germline V and J ends were trimmed by 5 bases and 0 bases, with 1 base remaining between them. The length of the CDR3 is 10 residues.

The chain employs TRBV3-1 and TRBJ1-2, with 8 bases that match TRBD1. Germline V CDR1 and CDR2: LGHDT, YNNKEL (reference sequence). V shed 7 bases, J shed 7 bases, and the junction held 11 bases outside the gene matches. This CDR3 contains 14 residues. CDR3 amino acids: CASNLRDRGTGYTF. CDR3 DNA sequence: TGTGCCAGCAATTTAAGAGACAGGGGAACTGGCTACACCTTC.

The chain is built from TRBV7-2 and TRBJ2-2; maybe TRBD1 (5 bases). Germline V gene data show CDR1 as SGHTA and CDR2 as FQGNSA. Trimming stripped 0 bases from V and 4 bases from J, with 9 bases between. The CDR3 extends over 15 amino acids. The CDR3 DNA follows: TGTGCCAGCAGCTTAGCGCAGGGCGGCACCGGGGAGCTGTTTTTT. Amino acid sequence: CASSLAQGGTGELFF.

This clonotype came up a few times. The V gene is TRBV29-1, the J gene TRBJ2-5; 7 bases are a match to TRBD2. The end of the DNA is better explained by TRBJ2-7, so the J call may be wrong. This CDR3 contains 12 residues. Germline loops: CDR1 SQVTM, CDR2 ANQGSEA. CDR3 sequence reads: CSVAGGSDEQYF. CDR3 bases: TGCAGCGTTGCTGGCGGGAGCGACGAGCAGTACTTC.

The chain uses TRBV3-1 and TRBJ1-2, with 7 nucleotides matching TRBD1. Germline trimming cut 4 bases from V and 0 bases from J; bases unmatched to any gene: 14. Germline V gives CDR1 LGHDT, CDR2 YNNKEL (reference sequence). The CDR3 consists of 18 residues. The DNA for the CDR3 is TGTGCCAGCAGCCCGATGGGCCAGGGGGTATTGGCTAACTATGGCTACACCTTC. The encoded protein is CASSPMGQGVLANYGYTF.

V gene TRBV7-2 combines with J gene TRBJ2-5; 7 bases line up with TRBD1. The CDR3 runs 13 residues. The V gene end was trimmed by 5 bases and the J gene end by 4 bases; junction bases not matched to a gene: 4. Germline V gene sequence: CDR1 SGHTA, CDR2 FQGNSA. The CDR3 coding sequence is TGTGCCAGCAGCGTTGGACAGGCAGAGACCCAGTACTTC. It specifies CASSVGQAETQYF.

The rearrangement links TRBV4-1 to TRBJ2-3; 13 nucleotides line up with TRBD2. The V gene's germline CDR1 is MGHRA and CDR2 YSYEKL. V was clipped by 0 bases and J by 0 bases; unmatched bases: 6. The CDR3 is 19 amino acids. The DNA for the CDR3 is TGCGCCAGCAGCCAAGAAAAGACTAGCGGGAGGCCAAGCACAGATACGCAGTATTTT. It encodes CASSQEKTSGRPSTDTQYF.

This rearrangement joins TRBV6-5 to TRBJ2-2; D gene ambiguous. V was trimmed by 5 bases and J by 6 bases, leaving 10 bases between them. The germline CDR1 and CDR2 sequences are MNHEY and SVGAGI. CDR3 length: 13 amino acids. CDR3 residues: CASSPISPGELFF. In DNA, the CDR3 is TGTGCCAGCAGTCCGATCAGTCCCGGGGAGCTGTTTTTT.